The clone carrying this T cell receptor beta chain has only a few counts. RNA transcripts provided the source from which TCR beta CDR3 regions were amplified. The HTBI primer set was used in a first-round RT-PCR of the TCR CDR3. TCRdb called the multiplex PCR reads again in MiXCR, with one record for every CDR3 protein. The sample consists of some 200,000 distinct CDR3 sequences, over 15% of them appearing once. The data belong to a study of T cells in Graves' hyperthyroidism and ophthalmopathy. This CDR3 has 14 amino acids. The germline V gene encodes CDR1 MNHNS and CDR2 SASEGT. The J segment lost 5 bases and the V segment lost 6 bases, leaving 7 bases of the junction unmatched.

The receptor's source is a man aged 50 to 60 with Graves' hyperthyroidism. The chain has TRBV6-1 and TRBJ2-7; 10 bases are a match to TRBD1. The sample taken for sequencing was blood. The CDR3 bases are TGTGCCAGCAGGGCCCGGACAGGGGGACACGAGCAGTACTTC. It encodes CASRARTGGHEQYF.